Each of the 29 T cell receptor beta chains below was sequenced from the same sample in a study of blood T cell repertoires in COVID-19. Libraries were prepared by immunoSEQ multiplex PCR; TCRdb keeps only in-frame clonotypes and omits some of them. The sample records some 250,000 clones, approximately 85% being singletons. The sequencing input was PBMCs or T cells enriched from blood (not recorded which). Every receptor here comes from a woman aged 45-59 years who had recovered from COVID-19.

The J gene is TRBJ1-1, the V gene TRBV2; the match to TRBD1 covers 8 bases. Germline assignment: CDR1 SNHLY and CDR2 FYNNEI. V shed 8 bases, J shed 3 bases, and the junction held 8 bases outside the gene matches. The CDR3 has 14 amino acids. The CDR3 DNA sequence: TGTGCCAGCTCGGACAGGGTACGCTACACTGAAGCTTTCTTT. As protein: CASSDRVRYTEAFF.

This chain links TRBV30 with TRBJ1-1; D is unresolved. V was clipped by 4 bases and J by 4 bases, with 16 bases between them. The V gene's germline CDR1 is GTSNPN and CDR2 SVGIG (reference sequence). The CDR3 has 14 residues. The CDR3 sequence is CAWKTGRRVTEAFF. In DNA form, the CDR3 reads TGTGCCTGGAAGACTGGCAGGCGGGTCACTGAAGCTTTCTTT.

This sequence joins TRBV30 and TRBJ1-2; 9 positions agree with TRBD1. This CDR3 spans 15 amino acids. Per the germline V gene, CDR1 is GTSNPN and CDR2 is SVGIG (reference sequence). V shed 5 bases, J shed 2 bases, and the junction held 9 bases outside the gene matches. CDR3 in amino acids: CAWGRQGESNYGYTF. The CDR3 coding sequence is TGTGCCTGGGGGAGACAGGGGGAGTCGAACTATGGCTACACCTTC.

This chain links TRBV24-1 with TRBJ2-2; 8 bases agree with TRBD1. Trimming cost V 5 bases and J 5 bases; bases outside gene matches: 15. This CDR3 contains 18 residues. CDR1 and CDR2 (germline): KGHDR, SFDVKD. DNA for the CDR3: TGTGCCACCAGTGGGCCCCTTAGGACAGGGATGATGACCGGGGAGCTGTTTTTT. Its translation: CATSGPLRTGMMTGELFF.

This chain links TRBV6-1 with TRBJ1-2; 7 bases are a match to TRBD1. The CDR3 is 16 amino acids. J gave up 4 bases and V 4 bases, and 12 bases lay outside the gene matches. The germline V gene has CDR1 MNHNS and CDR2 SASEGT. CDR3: CASSGPGQVDFYGYTF. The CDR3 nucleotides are TGTGCCAGCAGTGGTCCTGGACAGGTAGACTTCTATGGCTACACCTTC.

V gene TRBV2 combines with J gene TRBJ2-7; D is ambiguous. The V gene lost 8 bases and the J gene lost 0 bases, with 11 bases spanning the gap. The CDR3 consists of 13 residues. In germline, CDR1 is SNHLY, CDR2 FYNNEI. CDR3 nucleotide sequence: TGTGCCAGCTCCGTGGCAATCTCCTACGAGCAGTACTTC. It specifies CASSVAISYEQYF.

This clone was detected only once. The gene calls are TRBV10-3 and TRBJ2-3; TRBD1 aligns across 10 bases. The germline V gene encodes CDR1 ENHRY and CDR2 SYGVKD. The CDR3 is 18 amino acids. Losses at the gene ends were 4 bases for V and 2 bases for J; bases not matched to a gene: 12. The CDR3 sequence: CAISGPTDRGLVTDTQYF. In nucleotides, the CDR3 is TGTGCCATCAGTGGTCCTACTGACAGGGGGCTTGTCACAGATACGCAGTATTTT.

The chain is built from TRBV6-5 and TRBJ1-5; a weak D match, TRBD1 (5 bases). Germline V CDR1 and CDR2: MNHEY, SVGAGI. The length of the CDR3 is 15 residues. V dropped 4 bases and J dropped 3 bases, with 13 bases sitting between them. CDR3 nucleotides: TGTGCCAGCAGTTCCGGGTTGGGGCTCAATCAGCCCCAGCATTTT. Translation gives CASSSGLGLNQPQHF.

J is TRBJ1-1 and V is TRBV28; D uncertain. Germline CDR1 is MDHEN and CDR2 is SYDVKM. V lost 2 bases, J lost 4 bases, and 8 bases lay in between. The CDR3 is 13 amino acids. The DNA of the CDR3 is TGTGCCAGCAGTTTAGGGCCCGGCACTGAAGCTTTCTTT. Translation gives CASSLGPGTEAFF.

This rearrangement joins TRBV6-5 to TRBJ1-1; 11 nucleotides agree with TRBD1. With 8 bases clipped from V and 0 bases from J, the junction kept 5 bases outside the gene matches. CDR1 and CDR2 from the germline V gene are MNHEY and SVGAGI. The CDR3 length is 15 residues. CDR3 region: CASGWTGGLNTEAFF. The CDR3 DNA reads TGTGCCAGCGGCTGGACAGGGGGCTTGAACACTGAAGCTTTCTTT.

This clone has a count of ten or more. Written as DNA, the CDR3 is TGTGCCAGCAGTGAGCCTAGCGAGGCCGGGGAGCTGTTTTTT. Protein product: CASSEPSEAGELFF. The chain has TRBV6-4 and TRBJ2-2, with a weak D call TRBD2 (6 bases). This CDR3 region has 14 residues. CDR1 MRHNA and CDR2 SNTAGT come from the germline V gene. V gave up 3 bases and J gave up 6 bases, with 11 bases separating them.

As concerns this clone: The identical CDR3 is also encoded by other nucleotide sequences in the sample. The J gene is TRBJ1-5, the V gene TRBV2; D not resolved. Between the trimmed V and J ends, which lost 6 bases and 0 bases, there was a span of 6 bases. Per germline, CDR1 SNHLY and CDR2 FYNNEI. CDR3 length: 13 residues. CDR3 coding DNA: TGTGCCAGCAGACGAGATAGCAATCAGCCCCAGCATTTT. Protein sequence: CASRRDSNQPQHF.

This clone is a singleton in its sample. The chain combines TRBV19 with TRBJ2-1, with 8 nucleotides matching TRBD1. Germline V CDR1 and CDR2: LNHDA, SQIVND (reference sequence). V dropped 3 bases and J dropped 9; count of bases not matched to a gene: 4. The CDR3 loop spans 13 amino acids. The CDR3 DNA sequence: TGTGCCAGTAGTATCAGGGGGCGAGTTGAGCAGTTCTTC. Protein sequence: CASSIRGRVEQFF. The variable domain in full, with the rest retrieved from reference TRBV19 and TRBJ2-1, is DGGITQSPKYLFRKEGQNVTLSCEQNLNHDAMYWYRQDPGQGLRLIYYSQIVNDFQKGDIAEGYSVSREKKESFPLTVTSAQKNPTAFYLCASSIRGRVEQFFGPGTRLTVL.

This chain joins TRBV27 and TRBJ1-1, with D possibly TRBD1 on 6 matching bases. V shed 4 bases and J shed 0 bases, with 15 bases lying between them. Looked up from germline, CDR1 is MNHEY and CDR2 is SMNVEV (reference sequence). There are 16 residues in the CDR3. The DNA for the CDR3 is TGTGCCAGCAGTTCGTACAGGGCACTCATGAACACTGAAGCTTTCTTT. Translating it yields CASSSYRALMNTEAFF.

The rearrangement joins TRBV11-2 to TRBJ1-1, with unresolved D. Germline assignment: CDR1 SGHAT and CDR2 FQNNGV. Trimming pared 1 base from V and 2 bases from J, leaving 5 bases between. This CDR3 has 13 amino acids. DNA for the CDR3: TGTGCCAGCAGCTTAGGGCCTAACACTGAAGCTTTCTTT. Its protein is CASSLGPNTEAFF.

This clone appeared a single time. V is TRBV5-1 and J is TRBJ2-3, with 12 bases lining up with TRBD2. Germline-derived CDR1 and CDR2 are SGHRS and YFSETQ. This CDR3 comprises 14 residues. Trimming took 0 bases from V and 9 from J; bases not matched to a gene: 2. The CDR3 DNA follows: TGCGCCAGCAGCTTGGAACTAGCGGGGGGAACGCAGTATTTT. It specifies CASSLELAGGTQYF.

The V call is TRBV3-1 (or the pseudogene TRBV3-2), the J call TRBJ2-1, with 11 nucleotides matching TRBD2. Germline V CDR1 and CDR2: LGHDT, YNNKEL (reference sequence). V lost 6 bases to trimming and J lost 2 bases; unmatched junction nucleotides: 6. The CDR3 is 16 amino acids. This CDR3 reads CASRPTSGRAYNEQFF. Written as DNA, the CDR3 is TGTGCCAGCAGACCCACTAGCGGGAGAGCCTACAATGAGCAGTTCTTC.

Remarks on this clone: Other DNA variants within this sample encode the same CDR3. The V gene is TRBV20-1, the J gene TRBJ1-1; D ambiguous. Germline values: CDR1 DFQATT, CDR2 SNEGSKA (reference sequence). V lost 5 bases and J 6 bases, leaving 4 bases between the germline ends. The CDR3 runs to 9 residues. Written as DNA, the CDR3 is TGCAGTGCTCGGGCTGAAGCTTTCTTT. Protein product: CSARAEAFF.

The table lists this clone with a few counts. The CDR3 spells CATSDFRTSGNEQFF. The CDR3, as DNA: TGTGCCACCAGTGATTTTCGGACTAGCGGGAATGAGCAGTTCTTC. The chain employs TRBV24-1 and TRBJ2-1, with 11 bases matching TRBD2. With V trimmed by 1 base and J by 7 bases, 2 bases remained unmatched. Germline V lookup: CDR1 KGHDR, CDR2 SFDVKD. This CDR3 region has 15 residues.

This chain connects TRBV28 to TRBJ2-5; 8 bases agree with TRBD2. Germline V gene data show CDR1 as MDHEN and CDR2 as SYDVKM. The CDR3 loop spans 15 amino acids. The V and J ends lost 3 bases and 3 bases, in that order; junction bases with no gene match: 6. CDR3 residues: CASSFVREGEETQYF. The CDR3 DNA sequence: TGTGCCAGCAGTTTCGTCCGGGAGGGGGAAGAGACCCAGTACTTC. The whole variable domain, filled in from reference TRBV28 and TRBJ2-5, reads DVKVTQSSRYLVKRTGEKVFLECVQDMDHENMFWYRQDPGLGLRLIYFSYDVKMKEKGDIPEGYSVSREKKERFSLILESASTNQTSMYLCASSFVREGEETQYFGPGTRLLVL.

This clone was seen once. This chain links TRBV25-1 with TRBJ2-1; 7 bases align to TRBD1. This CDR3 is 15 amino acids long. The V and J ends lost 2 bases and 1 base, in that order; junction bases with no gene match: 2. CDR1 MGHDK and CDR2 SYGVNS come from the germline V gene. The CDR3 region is CASSEGTDSYNEQFF. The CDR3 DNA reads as TGTGCCAGCAGTGAAGGGACAGATTCCTACAATGAGCAGTTCTTC.

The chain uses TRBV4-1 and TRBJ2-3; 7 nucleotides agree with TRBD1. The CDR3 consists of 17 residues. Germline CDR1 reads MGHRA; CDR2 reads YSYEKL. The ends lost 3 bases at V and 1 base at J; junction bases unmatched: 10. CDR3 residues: CASSQDRQGLRTDTQYF. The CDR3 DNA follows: TGCGCCAGCAGCCAGGACCGACAGGGCCTTCGCACAGATACGCAGTATTTT.

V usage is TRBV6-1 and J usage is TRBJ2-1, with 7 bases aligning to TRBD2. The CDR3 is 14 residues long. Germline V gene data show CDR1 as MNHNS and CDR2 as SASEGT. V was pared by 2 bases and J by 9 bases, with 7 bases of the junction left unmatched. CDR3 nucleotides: TGTGCCAGCAGTGAACTGTGGGGGGGGATTGAGCAGTTCTTC. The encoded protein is CASSELWGGIEQFF.

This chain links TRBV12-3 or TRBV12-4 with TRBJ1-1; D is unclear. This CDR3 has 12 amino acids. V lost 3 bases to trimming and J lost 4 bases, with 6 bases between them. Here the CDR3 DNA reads TGTGCCAGCAGTTTGACGGGCACTGAAGCTTTCTTT. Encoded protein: CASSLTGTEAFF.

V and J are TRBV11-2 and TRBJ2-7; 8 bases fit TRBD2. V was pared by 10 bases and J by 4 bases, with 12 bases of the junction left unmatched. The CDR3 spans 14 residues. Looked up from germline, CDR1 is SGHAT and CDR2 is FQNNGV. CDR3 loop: CATVAGHHGYEQYF. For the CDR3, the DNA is TGTGCCACCGTAGCGGGACACCACGGATACGAGCAGTACTTC. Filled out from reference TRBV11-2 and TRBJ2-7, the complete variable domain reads EAGVAQSPRYKIIEKRQSVAFWCNPISGHATLYWYQQILGQGPKLLIQFQNNGVVDDSQLPKDRFSAERLKGVDSTLKIQPAKLEDSAVYLCATVAGHHGYEQYFGPGTRLTVT.

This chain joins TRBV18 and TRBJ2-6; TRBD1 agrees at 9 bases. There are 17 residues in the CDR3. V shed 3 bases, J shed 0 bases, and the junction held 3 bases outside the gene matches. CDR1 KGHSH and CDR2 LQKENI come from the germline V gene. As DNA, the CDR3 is TGTGCCAGCTCACCCGGGACAGGGACCTCTGGGGCCAACGTCCTGACTTTC. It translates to CASSPGTGTSGANVLTF.

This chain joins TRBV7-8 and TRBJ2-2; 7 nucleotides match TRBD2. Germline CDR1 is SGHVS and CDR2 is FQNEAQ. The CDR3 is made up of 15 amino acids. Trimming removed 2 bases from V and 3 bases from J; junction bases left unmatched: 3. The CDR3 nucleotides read TGTGCCAGCAGCTTAAGGCGGGGGTACACCGGGGAGCTGTTTTTT. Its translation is CASSLRRGYTGELFF.

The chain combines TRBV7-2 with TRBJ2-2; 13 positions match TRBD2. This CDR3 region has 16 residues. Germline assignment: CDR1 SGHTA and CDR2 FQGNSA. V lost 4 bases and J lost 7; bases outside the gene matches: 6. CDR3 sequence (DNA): TGTGCCAGCAGCTCCGGACTAGCGGGAGTGCTCGGGGAGCTGTTTTTT. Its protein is CASSSGLAGVLGELFF.

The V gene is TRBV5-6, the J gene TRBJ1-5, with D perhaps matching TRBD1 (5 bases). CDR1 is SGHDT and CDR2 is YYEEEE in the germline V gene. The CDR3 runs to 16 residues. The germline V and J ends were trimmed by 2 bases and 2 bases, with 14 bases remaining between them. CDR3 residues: CASSLGAGFGNQPQHF. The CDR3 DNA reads TGTGCCAGCAGCTTAGGGGCCGGGTTCGGCAATCAGCCCCAGCATTTT.